These T cell receptor beta chains were read from a single sample in a study of blood T cell repertoires in COVID-19. The data were produced by immunoSEQ multiplex PCR, yet TCRdb's version contains in-frame clones alone and is incomplete. The sample has 200,000 to 250,000 clones, roughly 80% seen once. Sequencing was performed on PBMCs or T cells enriched from blood (not recorded which). Receptors originate from a man aged 60-69 years who had recovered from COVID-19. Both conserved end residues are part of each CDR3. Fields, in order: J gene, V gene, clone size, D gene, CDR3 protein, CDR3 DNA. The D gene is left open where the match is weak. A row's size may be missing; if present it is once, few, many or a size class.

TRBJ1-1 TRBV4-3 NA NA CASSQEPTANTEAFF TGCGCCAGCAGCCAAGAACCGACAGCAAACACTGAAGCTTTCTTT
TRBJ1-1 TRBV19 NA TRBD1 CASSRYGTANTEAFF TGTGCCAGTAGTAGGTACGGGACAGCTAACACTGAAGCTTTCTTT
TRBJ2-1 TRBV5-4 NA NA CASSPGGAGARNEQFF TGTGCCAGCAGCCCTGGTGGGGCGGGGGCAAGGAATGAGCAGTTCTTC
TRBJ2-3 TRBV6-2/TRBV6-3 NA NA CASSYPYRTRGSSTDTQYF TGTGCCAGCAGTTACCCTTATCGGACCCGGGGGAGTAGCACAGATACGCAGTATTTT
TRBJ1-6 TRBV7-2 NA TRBD1 CASSPGQENSPLHF TGTGCCAGCAGCCCGGGACAGGAGAATTCACCCCTCCACTTT
TRBJ1-3 TRBV19 NA NA CASNSGTTGNTIYF TGTGCCAGTAACTCCGGGACAACTGGAAACACCATATATTTT
TRBJ2-7 TRBV4-2 NA TRBD2 CASRATPGLAGYEQYF TGTGCCAGCAGAGCGACGCCGGGACTAGCGGGGTATGAGCAGTACTTC
TRBJ1-2 TRBV7-2 NA NA CASSLAGGWGYTF TGTGCCAGCAGCTTAGCGGGGGGTTGGGGCTACACCTTC
TRBJ1-5 TRBV5-1 NA NA CASSLGEGGNQPQHF TGCGCCAGCAGCCTTGGAGAGGGAGGCAATCAGCCCCAGCATTTT
TRBJ2-5 TRBV11-3 NA NA CASSLDVGQATTQYF TGTGCCAGCAGCTTAGACGTGGGCCAGGCTACGACCCAGTACTTC
TRBJ2-2 TRBV7-8 NA NA CASSRTVPGELFF TGTGCCAGCAGCCGGACAGTCCCCGGGGAGCTGTTTTTT
TRBJ1-6 TRBV13 NA NA CASSLGGRDNSPLHF TGTGCCAGCAGCTTAGGAGGGAGAGATAATTCACCCCTCCACTTT
TRBJ1-2 TRBV4-3 NA NA CASSQATTAGIYYGYTF TGCGCCAGCAGCCAAGCTACCACAGCCGGTATTTACTATGGCTACACCTTC
TRBJ1-2 TRBV12-5 NA TRBD1 CASGLETGGAYGYTF TGTGCTAGTGGTTTGGAGACAGGGGGCGCCTATGGCTACACCTTC
TRBJ1-2 TRBV29-1 NA NA CSVEQDTYGYTF TGCAGCGTTGAACAGGACACCTATGGCTACACCTTC
TRBJ2-3 TRBV3-1/TRBV3-2 NA TRBD1 CASSQDRDRGRGTDTQYF TGTGCCAGCAGCCAAGACCGGGACAGGGGGCGCGGTACAGATACGCAGTATTTT
TRBJ1-1 TRBV7-9 NA NA CASSPGVGGRDTEAFF TGTGCCAGCAGCCCAGGGGTAGGTGGGAGGGACACTGAAGCTTTCTTT
TRBJ1-3 TRBV19 NA NA CASRRQPHSGNTIYF TGTGCCAGTAGAAGACAGCCTCACTCTGGAAACACCATATATTTT
TRBJ1-1 TRBV9 once NA CASSAGHMNTEAFF TGTGCCAGCAGCGCGGGACATATGAACACTGAAGCTTTCTTT
TRBJ1-3 TRBV19 NA NA CASSTSGDSGNTIYF TGTGCCAGTAGTACCTCAGGGGATTCTGGAAACACCATATATTTT
TRBJ2-1 TRBV19 NA TRBD2 CASTLTSARSYNEQFF TGTGCCAGTACCTTGACTAGCGCCCGGTCCTACAATGAGCAGTTCTTC
TRBJ1-2 TRBV18 NA NA CASSLDSKWYGYTF TGTGCCAGCTCACTGGACAGTAAGTGGTATGGCTACACCTTC
TRBJ1-5 TRBV19 NA NA CATNSWSSGPQHF TGTGCCACTAACTCATGGTCTTCTGGGCCCCAGCATTTT
TRBJ1-2 TRBV5-1 NA NA CASSPRTAYGYTF TGCGCCAGCAGCCCCCGGACTGCATATGGCTACACCTTC
TRBJ2-2 TRBV3-1/TRBV3-2 NA NA CASSQDETRCINTGELFF TGTGCCAGCAGCCAAGATGAGACACGATGTATTAACACCGGGGAGCTGTTTTTT
TRBJ1-6 TRBV11-3 NA NA CASSFISYNSPLHF TGTGCCAGCAGCTTCATCTCCTATAATTCACCCCTCCACTTT
TRBJ1-6 TRBV4-3 NA TRBD1 CASSQKTGTDNNSPLHF TGCGCCAGCAGCCAAAAAACTGGGACAGACAATAATTCACCCCTCCACTTT
TRBJ1-3 TRBV5-1 NA NA CASSLGGTSGNTIYF TGCGCCAGCAGCTTGGGCGGAACCTCTGGAAACACCATATATTTT
TRBJ1-1 TRBV6-5 NA TRBD1 CASGTGQMNTEAFF TGTGCCAGTGGAACGGGACAGATGAACACTGAAGCTTTCTTT
TRBJ1-5 TRBV18 NA NA CASSPPLAKRESNQPQHF TGTGCCAGCTCACCACCGCTGGCTAAACGGGAGAGCAATCAGCCCCAGCATTTT
TRBJ1-1 TRBV24-1 NA TRBD1 CATSDLRQGGKTEAFF TGTGCCACCAGTGATTTGAGACAGGGAGGCAAGACTGAAGCTTTCTTT
TRBJ2-3 TRBV7-2 NA TRBD1 CASSGRGGQGAGDTQYF TGTGCCAGCAGCGGCCGGGGTGGACAGGGGGCTGGAGATACGCAGTATTTT
TRBJ2-7 TRBV10-1 few NA CASIPFYEQYF TGCGCCAGCATTCCCTTCTACGAGCAGTACTTC
TRBJ1-2 TRBV18 NA TRBD1 CASSPTDRGHSGYTF TGTGCCAGCTCACCGACGGACAGGGGGCACAGCGGCTACACCTTC
TRBJ1-3 TRBV7-9 NA TRBD1 CASSFADRALGNTIYF TGTGCCAGCAGCTTCGCGGACAGGGCCCTTGGAAACACCATATATTTT
TRBJ2-1 TRBV9 NA NA CASSVGGGVSNEQFF TGTGCCAGCAGCGTCGGTGGAGGGGTGAGCAATGAGCAGTTCTTC